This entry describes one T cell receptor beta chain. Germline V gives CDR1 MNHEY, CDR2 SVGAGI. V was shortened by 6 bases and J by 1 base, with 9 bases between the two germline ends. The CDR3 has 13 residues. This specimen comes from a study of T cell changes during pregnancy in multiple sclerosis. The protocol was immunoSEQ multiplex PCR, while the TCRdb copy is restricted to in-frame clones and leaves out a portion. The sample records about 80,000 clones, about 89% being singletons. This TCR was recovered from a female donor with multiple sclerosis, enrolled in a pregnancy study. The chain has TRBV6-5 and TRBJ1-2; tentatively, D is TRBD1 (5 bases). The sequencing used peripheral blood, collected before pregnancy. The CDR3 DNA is TGTGCCAGCAGGCCGACAGATAACTATGGCTACACCTTC. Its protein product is CASRPTDNYGYTF.